The rows below give T cell receptor beta chains drawn from one sample of a study of cytomegalovirus exposure and HLA in healthy donors. TCRdb's table, derived via immunoSEQ multiplex PCR, lists solely in-frame clones and lacks some. The sample contains over 150,000 clones, roughly 85% of which appear only once. The source material was PBMCs. These receptors all stem from a man between 35 and 55 years old in good health and CMV-seronegative. CDR3s include the opening cysteine and the closing phenylalanine or tryptophan.

>TRBV7-2|TRBJ2-3
CASSSGLATDTQYF
>TRBV5-5|TRBJ1-6
CASSRIHRDRVMPSPLHF
>TRBV4-2|TRBJ2-3
CASSQEGTSVDPYTQYF
>TRBV28|TRBJ2-5
CASSSDRKETQYF
>TRBV19|TRBJ1-4
CASSGEAGEKLFF
>TRBV5-6|TRBJ1-6
CASSYRQTSVSPLHF
>TRBV13|TRBJ1-2
CASSRTGVPVVYGYTF
>TRBV5-1|TRBJ2-2
CASSFGQGATGELFF
>TRBV15|TRBJ2-7
CATSRGPPGGSYEQYF
>TRBV28|TRBJ1-2
CASSLSWSNYGYTF
>TRBV7-9|TRBJ2-3
CASSLRGASTDTQYF
>TRBV28|TRBJ2-3
CASSPNTFRGADTQYF
>TRBV7-2|TRBJ2-1
CASSLEAGAYNEQFF
>TRBV6-4|TRBJ2-3
CASSAPGTGADTQYF
>TRBV28|TRBJ2-5
CASSLQRSGSGETQYF
>TRBV18|TRBJ2-7
CASSQRRAYEQYF
>TRBV28|TRBJ2-4
CASNSGRAVENIQYF
>TRBV18|TRBJ2-6
CASSPRDSPTSGANVLTF
>TRBV5-1|TRBJ1-1
CASSLAGRSEAFF
>TRBV7-9|TRBJ2-2
CASSSRQPNTGELFF
>TRBV5-5|TRBJ2-7
CASSLFRQNPYEQYF
>TRBV6-5|TRBJ1-1
CASSPGGNTEAFF
>TRBV11-1|TRBJ1-5
CASRFRTDANQPQHF
>TRBV7-2|TRBJ2-3
CASRQRGTDTQYF
>TRBV10-3|TRBJ2-3
CAISESAQLAGATDTQYF
>TRBV28|TRBJ2-7
CASSRGRGREQYF
>TRBV7-9|TRBJ2-3
CASSWTVNTQYF
>TRBV7-9|TRBJ1-2
CASSREQGDLSGYTF
>TRBV7-2|TRBJ2-1
CASSLSMSQARYNEQFF
>TRBV7-9|TRBJ2-1
CSSTIGGQVLHEQFF
>TRBV5-1|TRBJ2-7
CASSFTSGIYEQYF
>TRBV5-6|.
CASSSLYEQYF
>TRBV27|TRBJ1-2
CASYKRGQGFGYTF
>TRBV4-2|TRBJ1-2
CASSQDAVGQSSYGYTF
>TRBV29-1|TRBJ2-7
CSVAGTSGREQYF
>TRBV27|TRBJ2-1
CASSTTSNEQFF
>TRBV10-3|TRBJ2-1
CAIRGGLAGDNEQFF
>TRBV4-3|TRBJ1-2
CASRGQLSSNYGYTF